These T cell receptor beta chains were read from a single sample in a study of CD8 T cell repertoires and HIV-1 epitope variants. Their antigens are not known. Libraries were prepared by immunoSEQ multiplex PCR; TCRdb keeps only in-frame clonotypes and omits some of them. Among around 4,100 clones listed, roughly 72% were seen once. The sequenced sample consisted of cultured CD8+ T cells derived from PBMCs. Receptors were obtained from a male donor with HIV. Each CDR3 is given with its conserved first and last residue.

TRBV15 CATSREQAHGYTF
TRBV7-9 CASSLGQYLREQYF
TRBV6-1 CATGGYEQFF
TRBV19 CASSIMGGNTIYF
TRBV4-1 CASSRILDYEQYF
TRBV5-6 CASSPGNTEAFF
TRBV6-5 CASFSRGYTF
TRBV2 CASSEASGGRGAFF
TRBV27 CASSLSQGISYNEQFF
TRBV27 CASSLSTGMGETQYF
TRBV10-2 CASRPGQGIYPGELFF
TRBV7-2 CASSLAPGEGTEAFF
TRBV11-2 CASSFLTGGYEQYF
TRBV19 CASSTTTGLGYTF
TRBV25-1 CASSVDRAPYEQYF
TRBV5-6 CASSPGQGVDYGYTF
TRBV27 CASSTRTESSYEQYF
TRBV4-2 CASSLAESSYEQYF
TRBV7-9 CASSSPTSGGHPGEYF
TRBV6-1 CASSEVGGDIAEAFF
TRBV7-9 CASSLGQSLFDEQYF
TRBV7-3 CASSSTGGSNEKLFF
TRBV27 CASSLSWGFNNEQFF
TRBV19 CASCPTGTLFTDTQYF
TRBV30 CAWSSGTAQGQPQHF
TRBV27 CASSLRGYINEQFF
TRBV5-1 CASSSNPGTSGRSADTQYF
TRBV7-3 CASSLTLNTEAFF
TRBV21-1 CASSKVDTEQYF
TRBV27 CASSYRGLVYEQFF
TRBV28 CASSSLRGRAEAFF
TRBV4-3 CASSQGTSNEQYF
TRBV7-2 CASSLQSYEQYF
TRBV5-1 CATGETGLGEKLFF
TRBV5-6 CASSLGTDYEQYF
TRBV2 CASGQGTDTQYF
TRBV4-3 CASSQRVNYGYTF
TRBV7-9 CASSDTEKLFF
TRBV29-1 CSVGQLNTEAFF
TRBV7-2 CASSVTGGEETQYF
TRBV27 CASTPLGQEGEQFF
TRBV5-1 CASSLGDRLAGAHNEQFF
TRBV5-1 CASSPTSGRASYNEQFF
TRBV18 CASSPPGQGGTEAFF
TRBV28 CASRDRGSNYGYTF
TRBV2 CASSLGQGLLGYTF
TRBV6-4 CASSDSTGGSTDTQYF
TRBV27 CASSFRVSAGEQFF
TRBV7-9 CASSSRDGHYEQYF
TRBV28 CASSLDRWGYTF
TRBV30 CAWVSDSSYEQYF